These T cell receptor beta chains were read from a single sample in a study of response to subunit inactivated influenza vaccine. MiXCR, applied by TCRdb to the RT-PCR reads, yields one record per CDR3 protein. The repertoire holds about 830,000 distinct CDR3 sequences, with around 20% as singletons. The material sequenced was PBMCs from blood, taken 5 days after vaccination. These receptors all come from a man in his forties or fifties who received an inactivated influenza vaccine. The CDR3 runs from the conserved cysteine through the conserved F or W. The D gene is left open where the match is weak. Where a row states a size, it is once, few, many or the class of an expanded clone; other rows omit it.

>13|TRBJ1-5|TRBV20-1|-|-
CSASDATNQPQHF
TGCAGTGCTAGTGACGCGACGAATCAGCCCCAGCATTTT
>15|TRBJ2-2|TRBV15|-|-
CATSRDIGVAGELFF
TGTGCCACCAGCAGAGATATTGGGGTGGCCGGGGAGCTGTTTTTT
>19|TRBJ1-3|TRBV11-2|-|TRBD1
CASSLVSGDRGSSGNTIYF
TGTGCCAGCAGCTTAGTATCTGGGGACAGGGGATCCTCTGGAAACACCATATATTTT
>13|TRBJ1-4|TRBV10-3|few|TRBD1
CAISQGDNEKLFF
TGTGCCATCAGCCAGGGGGACAATGAAAAACTGTTTTTT
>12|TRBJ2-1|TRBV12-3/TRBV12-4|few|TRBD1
CASVSTGHEQFF
TGTGCCAGCGTCTCGACAGGGCATGAGCAGTTCTTC
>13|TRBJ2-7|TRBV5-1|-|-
CASSLADPRGQYF
TGCGCCAGCAGCTTGGCGGATCCAAGAGGGCAGTACTTC
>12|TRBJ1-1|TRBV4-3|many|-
CASSQSGGGAFF
TGCGCCAGCAGCCAGTCAGGAGGCGGAGCTTTCTTT
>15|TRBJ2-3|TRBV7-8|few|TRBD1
CASSFRTGLTDTQYF
TGTGCCAGCAGCTTTCGGACAGGGCTCACAGATACGCAGTATTTT
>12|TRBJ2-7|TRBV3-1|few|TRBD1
CASSQGTAEQYF
TGTGCCAGCAGCCAGGGGACAGCCGAGCAGTACTTC
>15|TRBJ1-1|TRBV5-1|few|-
CASSFHQGWNTEAFF
TGCGCCAGCAGCTTCCACCAGGGATGGAACACTGAAGCTTTCTTT
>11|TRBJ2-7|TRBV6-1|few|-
CASTEGYEQYF
TGTGCCAGCACCGAAGGGTACGAGCAGTACTTC
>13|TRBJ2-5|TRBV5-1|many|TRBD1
CASSPRQGETQYF
TGCGCCAGCAGCCCCCGACAGGGCGAGACCCAGTACTTC
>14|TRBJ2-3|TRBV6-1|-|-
CASKAGSSTDTQYF
TGTGCCAGCAAAGCGGGTTCTAGCACAGATACGCAGTATTTT
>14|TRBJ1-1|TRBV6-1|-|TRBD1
CASRTGQGSTEAFF
TGTGCCAGCAGGACGGGACAGGGAAGCACTGAAGCTTTCTTT
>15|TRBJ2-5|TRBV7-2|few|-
CASSLVGTMGETQYF
TGTGCCAGCAGCTTAGTGGGGACCATGGGAGAGACCCAGTACTTC
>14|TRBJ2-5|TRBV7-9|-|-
CASSLGGYGETQYF
TGTGCCAGCAGCTTAGGGGGCTATGGAGAGACCCAGTACTTC
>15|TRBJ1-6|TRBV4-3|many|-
CASSLGRVLNSPLHF
TGCGCCAGCAGTTTAGGGAGAGTTCTTAATTCACCCCTCCACTTT
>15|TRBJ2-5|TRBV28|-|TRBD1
CASSGLTGGGETQYF
TGTGCCAGCAGTGGATTGACAGGGGGAGGAGAGACCCAGTACTTC
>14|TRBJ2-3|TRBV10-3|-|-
CAITASVGTDTQYF
TGTGCCATCACGGCTAGCGTAGGCACAGATACGCAGTATTTT
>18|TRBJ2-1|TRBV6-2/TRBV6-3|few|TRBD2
CASSYGIGSGGPYNEQFF
TGTGCCAGCAGTTACGGAATTGGTTCGGGAGGGCCCTACAATGAGCAGTTCTTC
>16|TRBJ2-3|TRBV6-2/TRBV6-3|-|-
CASSYGSREGTDTQYF
TGTGCCAGCAGTTACGGCAGCAGGGAGGGCACAGATACGCAGTATTTT
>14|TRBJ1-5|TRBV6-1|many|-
CASSESRGNQPQHF
TGTGCCAGCAGTGAATCTAGGGGCAATCAGCCCCAGCATTTT
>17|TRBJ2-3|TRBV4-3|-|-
CASSQQLRQATTDTQYF
TGCGCCAGCAGCCAACAACTACGGCAGGCGACCACAGATACGCAGTATTTT
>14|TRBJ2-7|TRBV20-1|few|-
CSASARSLSYEQYF
TGCAGTGCTAGCGCGAGGAGCCTCTCCTACGAGCAGTACTTC
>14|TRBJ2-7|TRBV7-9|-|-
CASSPTYGGNEQYF
TGTGCCAGCAGCCCCACATATGGGGGCAACGAGCAGTACTTC
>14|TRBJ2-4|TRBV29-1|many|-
CSVWTPTAEKVQYF
TGCAGCGTTTGGACCCCGACCGCGGAGAAGGTTCAGTACTTC
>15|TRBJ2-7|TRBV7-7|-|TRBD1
CASSTGTGRAYEQYF
TGTGCTAGCAGCACAGGGACAGGGAGAGCCTACGAGCAGTACTTC
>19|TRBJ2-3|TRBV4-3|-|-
CASSQDPPRQGGHTDTQYF
TGCGCCAGCAGCCAAGATCCGCCCCGACAGGGAGGACACACAGATACGCAGTATTTT
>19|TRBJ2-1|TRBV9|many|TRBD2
CASKSSGGRGGASYNEQFF
TGTGCCAGTAAATCATCCGGGGGTCGGGGGGGAGCCTCCTACAATGAGCAGTTCTTC
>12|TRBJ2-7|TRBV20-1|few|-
CSANWGNYEQYF
TGCAGTGCTAACTGGGGAAACTACGAGCAGTACTTC
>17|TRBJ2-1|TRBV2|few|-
CASSEGAFGQKNNEQFF
TGTGCCAGCAGTGAAGGGGCCTTCGGACAGAAAAACAATGAGCAGTTCTTC
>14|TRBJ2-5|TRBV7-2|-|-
CASSPHRGWKTQYF
TGTGCCAGCAGCCCACACCGGGGGTGGAAGACCCAGTACTTC
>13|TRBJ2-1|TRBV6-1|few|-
CASRMHESNEQFF
TGTGCCAGCAGGATGCACGAGAGCAATGAGCAGTTCTTC
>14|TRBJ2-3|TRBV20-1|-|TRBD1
CSAVQGARTDTQYF
TGCAGTGCTGTACAGGGGGCGCGAACAGATACGCAGTATTTT
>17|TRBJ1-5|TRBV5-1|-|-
CASSPGAGAESNQPQHF
TGCGCCAGCAGCCCCGGGGCGGGGGCGGAGAGCAATCAGCCCCAGCATTTT